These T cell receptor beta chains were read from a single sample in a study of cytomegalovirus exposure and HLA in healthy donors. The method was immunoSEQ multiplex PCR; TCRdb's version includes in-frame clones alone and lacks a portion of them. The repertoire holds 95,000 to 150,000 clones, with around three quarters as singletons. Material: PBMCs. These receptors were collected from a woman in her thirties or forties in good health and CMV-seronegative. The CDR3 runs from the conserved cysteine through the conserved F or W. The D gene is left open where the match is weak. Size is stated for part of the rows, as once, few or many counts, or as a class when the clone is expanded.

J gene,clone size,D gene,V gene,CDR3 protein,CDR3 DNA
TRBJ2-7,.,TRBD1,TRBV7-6,CASSPGGVSYEQYF,TGTGCCAGCAGCCCAGGGGGCGTCTCCTACGAGCAGTACTTC
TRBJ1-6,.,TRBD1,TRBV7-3,CASSLGPGGNSPLHF,TGTGCCAGCAGCTTAGGACCAGGGGGCAATTCACCCCTCCACTTT
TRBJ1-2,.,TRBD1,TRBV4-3,CASSQDVGVRGRNYGYTF,TGCGCCAGCAGCCAAGATGTTGGTGTCAGGGGGAGAAACTATGGCTACACCTTC
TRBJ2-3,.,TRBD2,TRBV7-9,CASSSHRGAGVEDTQYF,TGTGCCAGCAGCTCGCACCGGGGCGCGGGAGTGGAAGATACGCAGTATTTT
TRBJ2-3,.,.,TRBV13,CASSPAGADTQYF,TGTGCCAGCAGCCCCGCGGGTGCAGATACGCAGTATTTT
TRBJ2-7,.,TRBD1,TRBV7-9,CASSRDRGPYEQYF,TGCGCCAGCAGCCGGGACAGGGGGCCCTACGAGCAGTACTTC
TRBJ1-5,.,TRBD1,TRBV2,CASSQQGGGNQPQHF,TGTGCCAGCAGTCAACAGGGGGGAGGCAATCAGCCCCAGCATTTT
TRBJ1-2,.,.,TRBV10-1,CASSDNQLYGYTF,TGCGCCAGCAGTGATAACCAACTCTATGGCTACACCTTC
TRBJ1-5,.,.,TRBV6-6,CASIQSTGHNQPQHF,TGTGCCAGCATCCAGTCGACAGGACACAATCAGCCCCAGCATTTT
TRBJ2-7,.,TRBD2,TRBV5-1,CASSSTREGDEQYF,TGCGCCAGCAGCTCCACGCGGGAGGGCGACGAGCAGTACTTC
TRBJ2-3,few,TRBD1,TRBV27,CASSNPTGGTDTQYF,TGTGCCAGCAGTAATCCGACAGGGGGCACAGATACGCAGTATTTT
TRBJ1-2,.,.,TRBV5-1,CASSPPTGNYGYTF,TGCGCCAGCAGCCCCCCGACGGGTAACTATGGCTACACCTTC
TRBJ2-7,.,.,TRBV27,CASRKGLILNYEQYF,TGTGCCAGTCGAAAGGGGCTTATCCTGAACTACGAGCAGTACTTC
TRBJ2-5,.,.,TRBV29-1,CSVGAQDSGRETQYF,TGCAGCGTTGGGGCCCAGGACAGCGGCCGAGAGACCCAGTACTTC
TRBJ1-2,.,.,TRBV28,CASSLQGGGYTF,TGTGCCAGCAGTTTACAGGGTGGAGGCTACACCTTC
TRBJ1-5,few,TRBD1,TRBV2,CASKGQANQPQHF,TGTGCCAGCAAAGGACAGGCGAATCAGCCCCAGCATTTT
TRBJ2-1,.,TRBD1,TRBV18,CASSPRTGPSYNEQFF,TGTGCCAGCTCACCGAGGACAGGACCCTCCTACAATGAGCAGTTCTTC
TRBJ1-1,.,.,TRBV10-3,CAVADSLNTEAFF,TGTGCCGTCGCGGACAGTTTGAACACTGAAGCTTTCTTT
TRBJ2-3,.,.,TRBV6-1,CASSERETDTQYF,TGTGCCAGCAGTGAACGGGAAACAGATACGCAGTATTTT
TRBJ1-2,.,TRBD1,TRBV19,CASTRQGELYGYTF,TGTGCCAGTACCCGGCAGGGGGAGTTGTATGGCTACACCTTC
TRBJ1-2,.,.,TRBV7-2,CASSRRVVDGYTF,TGTGCCAGCAGCCGCAGGGTGGTCGATGGCTACACCTTC
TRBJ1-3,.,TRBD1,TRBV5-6,CASSLGDRDTIYF,TGTGCCAGCAGCTTGGGGGACAGGGACACCATATATTTT
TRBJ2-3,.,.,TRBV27,CAVAEDSF,TGTGCCGTAGCGGAGGACTCTTTT
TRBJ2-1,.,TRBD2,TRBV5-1,CASRLAGVNNEQFF,TGCGCCAGCCGACTAGCGGGAGTCAACAATGAGCAGTTCTTC
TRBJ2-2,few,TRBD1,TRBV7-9,CASSGPGTGTGELFF,TGTGCCAGCAGCGGACCCGGGACAGGGACCGGGGAGCTGTTTTTT
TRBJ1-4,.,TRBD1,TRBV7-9,CASSRTGAGNEKLFF,TGTGCCAGCAGCAGGACAGGGGCGGGTAATGAAAAACTGTTTTTT
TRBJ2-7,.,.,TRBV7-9,CASSKMSGTVPYEQYF,TGTGCCAGCAGCAAAATGAGCGGAACCGTACCCTACGAGCAGTACTTC
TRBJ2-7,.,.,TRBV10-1,CASSESRSYEQYF,TGCGCCAGCAGTGAGTCGAGGAGCTACGAGCAGTACTTC
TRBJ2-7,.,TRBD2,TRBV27,CASSLSLAGGPGEQYF,TGTGCCAGCAGTTTATCCCTAGCGGGAGGGCCGGGGGAGCAGTACTTC
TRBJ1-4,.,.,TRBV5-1,CASSSDSPNEKLFF,TGCGCCAGCAGCTCGGACAGTCCTAATGAAAAACTGTTTTTT
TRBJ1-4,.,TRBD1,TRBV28,CASSLSTGGWEKLFF,TGTGCCAGCAGTTTATCGACAGGGGGCTGGGAAAAACTGTTTTTT
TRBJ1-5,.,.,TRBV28,CASRGQLNQPQHF,TGTGCCAGCAGAGGACAGCTCAATCAGCCCCAGCATTTT
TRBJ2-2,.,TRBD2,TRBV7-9,CASSLVVASGNTGELFF,TGTGCCAGCAGCTTAGTCGTGGCTAGCGGAAACACCGGGGAGCTGTTTTTT
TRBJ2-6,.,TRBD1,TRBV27,CASRPDRVPGANVLTF,TGTGCCAGCAGACCAGACAGGGTTCCTGGGGCCAACGTCCTGACTTTC
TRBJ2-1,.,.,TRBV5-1,CASSLTPARPNEQFF,TGCGCCAGCAGCTTGACCCCGGCGAGGCCCAATGAGCAGTTCTTC
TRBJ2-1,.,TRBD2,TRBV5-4,CASSLDSSGSYNEQFF,TGTGCCAGCAGCTTGGACTCTAGCGGATCCTACAATGAGCAGTTCTTC
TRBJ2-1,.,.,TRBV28,CASSPPDSLGSYNEQFF,TGTGCCAGCAGCCCTCCCGACAGTCTCGGCTCCTACAATGAGCAGTTCTTC
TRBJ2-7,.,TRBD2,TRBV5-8,CASSRWATSGRDYEQYF,TGTGCCAGCAGCCGTTGGGCGACTAGCGGGAGAGACTACGAGCAGTACTTC
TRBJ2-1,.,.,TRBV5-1,CASSFTQGPGEQFF,TGCGCCAGCAGCTTCACCCAGGGGCCAGGTGAGCAGTTCTTC